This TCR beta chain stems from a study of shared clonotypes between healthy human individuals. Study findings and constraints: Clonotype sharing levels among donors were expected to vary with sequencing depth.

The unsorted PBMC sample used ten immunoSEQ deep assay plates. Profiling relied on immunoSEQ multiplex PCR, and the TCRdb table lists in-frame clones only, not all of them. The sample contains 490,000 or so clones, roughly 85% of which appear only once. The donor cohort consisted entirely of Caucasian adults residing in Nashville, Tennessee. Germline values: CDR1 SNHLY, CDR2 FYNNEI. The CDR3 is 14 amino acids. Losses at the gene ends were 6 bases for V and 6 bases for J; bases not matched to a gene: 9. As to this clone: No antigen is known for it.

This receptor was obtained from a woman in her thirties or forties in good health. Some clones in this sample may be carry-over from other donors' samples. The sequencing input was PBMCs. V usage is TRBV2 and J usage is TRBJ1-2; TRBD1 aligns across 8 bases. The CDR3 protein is CASSGTGSRDGYTF. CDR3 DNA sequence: TGTGCCAGCAGCGGGACAGGTTCGAGAGATGGCTACACCTTC.